This T cell receptor (beta chain) was identified in a study of response to subunit inactivated influenza vaccine. Overall study findings and caveats: Authors proposed each seasonal influenza vaccination draws in few new T cells.

TCRdb reprocessed the RT-PCR reads with MiXCR, giving one entry per CDR3 protein. Of hundreds of thousands of distinct CDR3 sequences detected, 25% appear once; the ten largest clones hold under 2.5%. This clonotype appeared a few times. Its antigen remains unknown. Germline V gives CDR1 SGHAT, CDR2 FQNNGV. There are 15 residues in the CDR3. V gave up 5 bases and J gave up 4 bases; unmatched junction bases: 8. The sequences come from CD4+ T cells sorted from PBMCs, collected about 5 days after vaccination. This chain links TRBV11-2 with TRBJ1-3; the match to TRBD1 covers 7 bases. This TCR came from a man between 50 and 59 years old who received an inactivated influenza vaccine. The CDR3 DNA sequence: TGTGCCAGCAGCCTACCTACAGGGGCCGGAAACACCATATATTTT. As protein: CASSLPTGAGNTIYF.